A single sample gave rise to the 17 T cell receptor beta chains below, sequenced in a study of cytotoxic CD8 clonotypes in ibrutinib-treated CLL. Data came from immunoSEQ multiplex PCR; TCRdb stores just in-frame clones and leaves some out. Of fewer than 50,000 clones listed, 55% to 75% are singletons. The sequencing used PBMCs, collected after 12 months of ibrutinib treatment. These receptors were obtained from a human donor with chronic lymphocytic leukemia.

The J gene is TRBJ2-7, the V gene TRBV19, with 11 positions matching TRBD1. Germline V gives CDR1 LNHDA, CDR2 SQIVND (reference sequence). The CDR3 runs 16 residues. The trim removed 4 bases at V and 4 bases at J, leaving 9 bases unmatched. The CDR3 is CASSNLPGQGAYEQYF. CDR3 coding DNA: TGTGCCAGTAGTAACCTCCCCGGACAGGGGGCTTACGAGCAGTACTTC.

The chain carries TRBV11-3 and TRBJ2-2, with 7 bases matching TRBD2. Germline V gives CDR1 SGHNT, CDR2 YENEEA. The CDR3 contains 14 residues. J lost 5 bases, V lost 6 bases, and 6 bases had no gene match. CDR3 sequence reads: CASRRGGGTGELFF. The CDR3 DNA follows: TGTGCCAGCAGACGAGGCGGGGGAACCGGGGAGCTGTTTTTT.

The V gene is TRBV4-1, the J gene TRBJ1-1; D unresolved. CDR1 is MGHRA, CDR2 YSYEKL, per germline. The CDR3 is made up of 15 amino acids. V gave up 0 bases and J gave up 0 bases, with 8 bases separating them. CDR3 DNA sequence: TGCGCCAGCAGCCAAGAGAATAGGGTGAACACTGAAGCTTTCTTT. This gives the protein CASSQENRVNTEAFF.

This clone was found a few times. This sequence joins TRBV6-1 and TRBJ1-2, with D maybe TRBD1 (5 bases). Between the trimmed V and J ends, which lost 6 bases and 4 bases, there was a span of 15 bases. The CDR3 has 14 residues. Germline CDR1 is MNHNS and CDR2 is SASEGT. CDR3 residues: CASRTRGAGYGYTF. CDR3 in DNA: TGTGCCAGCAGGACGCGAGGGGCTGGCTATGGCTACACCTTC.

This chain links TRBV11-3 with TRBJ2-2; D gene ambiguous. Trimming shortened V by 2 bases and J by 5 bases, and 3 bases separated the two germline ends. CDR3 length equals 12 residues. Germline V CDR1 and CDR2: SGHNT, YENEEA. CDR3 nucleotides: TGTGCCAGCAGCTTATGGACCGGGGAGCTGTTTTTT. This sequence encodes CASSLWTGELFF.

The table lists this clone with a few counts. The chain carries TRBV6-6 and TRBJ1-3, with D possibly TRBD1 on 6 matching bases. The length of the CDR3 is 14 residues. The ends were cut back, 6 bases at V and 4 bases at J, with 13 bases in the middle. The germline V gene encodes CDR1 MNHNY and CDR2 SVGAGI (reference sequence). The CDR3 protein is CASRPTGTGNTIYF. The CDR3 DNA reads TGTGCCAGCAGACCGACAGGAACGGGAAACACCATATATTTT.

The gene calls are TRBV13 and TRBJ2-3, with 13 bases that match TRBD2. CDR1 is PRHDT, CDR2 FYEKMQ, per germline (reference sequence). The CDR3 spans 17 residues. The trim removed 5 bases at V and 3 bases at J, leaving 8 bases unmatched. The CDR3 here is CASSRTSGRSRTDTQYF. CDR3 nucleotides: TGTGCCAGCAGCCGGACTAGCGGGAGATCGAGGACAGATACGCAGTATTTT.

The chain uses TRBV11-2 and TRBJ1-3; 7 nucleotides match TRBD1. The CDR3 length is 15 residues. The V segment lost 4 bases and the J segment 3 bases; nucleotides outside the gene matches: 6. The germline V gene has CDR1 SGHAT and CDR2 FQNNGV. CDR3 nucleotide sequence: TGTGCCAGCAGCTCTTCGACAGGGCATGGAAACACCATATATTTT. As protein: CASSSSTGHGNTIYF. Full variable domain (remainder filled in from reference TRBV11-2 and TRBJ1-3): EAGVAQSPRYKIIEKRQSVAFWCNPISGHATLYWYQQILGQGPKLLIQFQNNGVVDDSQLPKDRFSAERLKGVDSTLKIQPAKLEDSAVYLCASSSSTGHGNTIYFGEGSWLTVV.

The V gene is TRBV29-1, the J gene TRBJ2-1, with D possibly being TRBD1 or TRBD2 (5 bases each). This CDR3 contains 14 residues. V was cut by 6 bases and J by 5 bases, with 17 bases left in between. Germline CDR1 is SQVTM and CDR2 is ANQGSEA. The CDR3 sequence: CSVAPGRGHNEQFF. For the CDR3, the DNA is TGCAGCGTGGCGCCGGGACGGGGTCACAATGAGCAGTTCTTC.

The chain joins TRBV30 to TRBJ1-1; 7 bases fit TRBD1. This CDR3 has 13 residues. With 0 bases clipped from V and 4 bases from J, the junction kept 2 bases outside the gene matches. Per the germline V gene, CDR1 is GTSNPN and CDR2 is SVGIG (reference sequence). This CDR3 reads CAWSVSGGTEAFF. In nucleotides, the CDR3 is TGTGCCTGGAGTGTATCAGGGGGCACTGAAGCTTTCTTT.

The rearrangement links TRBV9 to TRBJ1-2, with D maybe TRBD1 (6 bases). Germline assignment: CDR1 SGDLS and CDR2 YYNGEE. The CDR3 runs to 14 residues. V was shortened by 0 bases and J by 3 bases, with 9 bases between the two germline ends. The CDR3 here is CASSVGGGHYGYTF. Here the CDR3 DNA reads TGTGCCAGCAGCGTAGGCGGGGGGCACTATGGCTACACCTTC.

V is TRBV7-9 and J is TRBJ2-4; 10 bases agree with TRBD2. The V gene's germline CDR1 is SEHNR and CDR2 FQNEAQ (reference sequence). V shed 3 bases, J shed 6 bases, and the junction held 2 bases outside the gene matches. The CDR3 is 14 residues long. CDR3 sequence (DNA): TGTGCCAGCAGCTTCTCTAGCGGGAGAAACATTCAGTACTTC. This encodes CASSFSSGRNIQYF.

This clone appeared a single time. As DNA, the CDR3 is TGTGCCAGCAGTACTAGCGGGAGGGCGTCCACCGGGGAGCTGTTTTTT. It codes for CASSTSGRASTGELFF. This chain uses TRBV5-4 with TRBJ2-2; 13 nucleotides line up with TRBD2. This CDR3 comprises 16 residues. Losses at the gene ends were 5 bases for V and 4 bases for J; bases not matched to a gene: 5. Per the germline V gene, CDR1 is SGHNT and CDR2 is YYREEE (reference sequence).

This clone was counted between two and nine times. V and J are TRBV19 and TRBJ2-1; the match to TRBD1 covers 7 bases. The CDR3 has 14 residues. V trimming: 5 bases; J trimming: 8 bases; junction bases outside the gene matches: 9. CDR1 and CDR2 (germline): LNHDA, SQIVND (reference sequence). CDR3 sequence reads: CASSVTGVRDEQFF. Here the CDR3 DNA reads TGTGCCAGTAGTGTCACAGGGGTGAGGGATGAGCAGTTCTTC.

The J gene is TRBJ2-6, the V gene TRBV4-2; D may be TRBD1 (6 bases). V was clipped by 0 bases and J by 0 bases, with 12 bases between them. Germline V gene lookup returns CDR1 LGHNA and CDR2 YNFKEQ. This CDR3 is 18 amino acids long. CDR3 bases: TGTGCCAGCAGCCAAGACAGGGGCGGCATCTCTGGGGCCAACGTCCTGACTTTC. Translation gives CASSQDRGGISGANVLTF.

The chain links TRBV9 to TRBJ2-7; D remains unclear. V was pared by 4 bases and J by 3 bases, with 14 bases between. The CDR3 covers 14 residues. Germline CDR1 and CDR2: SGDLS and YYNGEE. The CDR3 bases are TGTGCCAGCAGCCCCCGGTATGAGAACTACGAGCAGTACTTC. Residues: CASSPRYENYEQYF.

This clone was counted between two and nine times. The genes are TRBV5-6 and TRBJ1-4; D perhaps matches TRBD1 (5 bases). Germline CDR1 is SGHDT and CDR2 is YYEEEE. This CDR3 spans 13 amino acids. V lost 3 bases and J 7 bases, leaving 10 bases between the germline ends. CDR3 DNA sequence: TGTGCCAGCAGCTCGGGGACGAGTGAAAAACTGTTTTTT. It encodes CASSSGTSEKLFF.